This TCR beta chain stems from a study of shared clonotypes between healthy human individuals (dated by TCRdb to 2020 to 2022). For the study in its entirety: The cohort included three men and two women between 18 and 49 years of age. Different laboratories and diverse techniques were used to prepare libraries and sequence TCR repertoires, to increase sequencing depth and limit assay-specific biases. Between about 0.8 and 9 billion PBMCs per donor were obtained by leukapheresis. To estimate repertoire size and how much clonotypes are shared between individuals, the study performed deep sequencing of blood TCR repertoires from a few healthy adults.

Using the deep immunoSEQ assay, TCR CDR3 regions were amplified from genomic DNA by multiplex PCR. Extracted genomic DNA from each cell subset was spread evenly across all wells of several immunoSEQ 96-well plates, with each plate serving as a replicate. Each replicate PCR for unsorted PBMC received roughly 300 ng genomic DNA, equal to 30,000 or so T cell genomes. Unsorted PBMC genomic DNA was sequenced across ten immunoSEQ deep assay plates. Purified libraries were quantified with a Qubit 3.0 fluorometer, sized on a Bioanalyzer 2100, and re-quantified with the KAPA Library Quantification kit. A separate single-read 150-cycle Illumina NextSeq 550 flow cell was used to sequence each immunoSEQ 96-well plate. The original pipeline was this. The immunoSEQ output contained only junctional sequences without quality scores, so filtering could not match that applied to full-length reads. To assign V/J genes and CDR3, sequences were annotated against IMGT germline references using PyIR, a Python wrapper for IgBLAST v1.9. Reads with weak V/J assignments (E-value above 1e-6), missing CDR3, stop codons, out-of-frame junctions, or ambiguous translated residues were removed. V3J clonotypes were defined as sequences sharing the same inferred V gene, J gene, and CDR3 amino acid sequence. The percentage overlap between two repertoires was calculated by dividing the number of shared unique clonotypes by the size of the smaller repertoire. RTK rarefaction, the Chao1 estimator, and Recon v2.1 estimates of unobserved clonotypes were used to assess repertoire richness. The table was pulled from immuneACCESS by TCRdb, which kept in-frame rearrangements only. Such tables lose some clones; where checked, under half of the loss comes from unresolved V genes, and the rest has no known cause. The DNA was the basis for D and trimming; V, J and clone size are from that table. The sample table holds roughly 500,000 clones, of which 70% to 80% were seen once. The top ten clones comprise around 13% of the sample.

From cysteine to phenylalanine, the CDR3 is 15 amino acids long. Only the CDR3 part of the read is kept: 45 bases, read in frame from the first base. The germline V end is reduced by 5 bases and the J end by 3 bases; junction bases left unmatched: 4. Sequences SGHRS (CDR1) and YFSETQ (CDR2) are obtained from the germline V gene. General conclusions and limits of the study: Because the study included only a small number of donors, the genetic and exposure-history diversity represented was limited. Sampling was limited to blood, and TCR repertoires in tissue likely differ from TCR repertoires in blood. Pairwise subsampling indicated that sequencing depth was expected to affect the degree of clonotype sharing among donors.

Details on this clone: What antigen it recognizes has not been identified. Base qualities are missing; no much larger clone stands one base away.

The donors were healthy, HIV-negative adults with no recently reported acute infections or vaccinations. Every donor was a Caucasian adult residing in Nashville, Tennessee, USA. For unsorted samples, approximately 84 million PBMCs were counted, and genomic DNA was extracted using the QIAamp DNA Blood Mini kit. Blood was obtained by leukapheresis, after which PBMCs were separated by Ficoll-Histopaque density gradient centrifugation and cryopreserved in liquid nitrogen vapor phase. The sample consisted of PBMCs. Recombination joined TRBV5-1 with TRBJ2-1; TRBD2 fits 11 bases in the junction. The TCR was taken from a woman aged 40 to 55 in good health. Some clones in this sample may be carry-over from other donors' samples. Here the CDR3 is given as CASSATSGSYNEQFF. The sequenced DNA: TGCGCCAGCAGTGCAACTAGCGGGAGCTACAATGAGCAGTTCTTC.